This T cell receptor beta chain was sequenced for a study of blood T cell repertoires in COVID-19. This table comes from immunoSEQ multiplex PCR, and its TCRdb copy is limited to in-frame clones, with some not included. Of fewer than 150,000 clones listed, more than 70% were seen once; the top ten hold about 3.6%. This clone is a singleton in its sample. This CDR3 has 14 residues. The V end lost 0 bases, the J end lost 1 base, and 5 bases lay between the germline ends. CDR1 and CDR2 from the germline V gene are SGDLS and YYNGEE. The sample taken for sequencing was peripheral blood. The sequence derives from an older woman with acute or convalescent COVID-19. The chain carries TRBV9 and TRBJ2-1; D not resolved. CDR3 coding DNA: TGTGCCAGCAGCGTAGGCGGTTCCTACAATGAGCAGTTCTTC. Translation: CASSVGGSYNEQFF.